Following are 13 T cell receptor beta chains from one sample sequenced in a study of follicular helper T cells after annual influenza vaccination. Time point reported: 2014-2015 season, pre-vaccination. The method was immunoSEQ multiplex PCR; TCRdb's version includes in-frame clones alone and lacks a portion of them. The sample lists 26,000 or so clones; roughly 80% were seen once. This material consisted of CXCR5+ CD38- circulating T follicular helper cells from blood, taken on the day of influenza vaccination. Specified subset: circulating Tfh, non-naive CD4+CXCR5+PD-1+ (ICOS+CD38+ or ICOS-CD38-). These receptor sequences come from an adult who received the influenza vaccine.

This clone appeared a few times. The gene calls are TRBV19 and TRBJ1-5; D possibly corresponds to TRBD1 (6 bases). This CDR3 is built from 14 residues. Trimming took 6 bases from V and 7 from J, leaving 16 bases between them. The germline CDR1 and CDR2 sequences are LNHDA and SQIVND (reference sequence). CDR3 sequence: CASSLQGWGQPQHF. CDR3 nucleotides: TGTGCCAGTAGCTTACAGGGTTGGGGACAGCCCCAGCATTTT.

The table lists this clone with a few counts. The chain employs TRBV29-1 and TRBJ2-3; 8 nucleotides line up with TRBD2. V was pared by 6 bases and J by 8 bases, with 10 bases of the junction left unmatched. The CDR3 has 13 amino acids. Germline CDR1 is SQVTM and CDR2 is ANQGSEA. The CDR3 nucleotides are TGCAGCGTACGAGGGACTAGTGGGAGTACGCAGTATTTT. Translation gives CSVRGTSGSTQYF.

The rearrangement links TRBV19 to TRBJ2-1, with TRBD1 matching over 9 bases. CDR3 length equals 16 residues. Germline V CDR1 and CDR2: LNHDA, SQIVND (reference sequence). The junction had 3 bases not matched to a gene; V was cut back by 3 bases and J by 0 bases. The DNA for the CDR3 is TGTGCCAGTAGTATTTTGGGACAGGGCTCCTACAATGAGCAGTTCTTC. It translates to CASSILGQGSYNEQFF.

The rearrangement joins TRBV9 to TRBJ2-6, with no clear D. Between the trimmed V and J ends, which lost 0 bases and 4 bases, there was a span of 17 bases. The germline CDR1 and CDR2 sequences are SGDLS and YYNGEE. The CDR3 runs to 18 residues. CDR3 sequence (DNA): TGTGCCAGCAGCGTAGAGAATTTCGCGGCGTCGGGGGCCAACGTCCTGACTTTC. It yields the protein CASSVENFAASGANVLTF.

V usage is TRBV28 and J usage is TRBJ2-7; TRBD1 matches 7 bases. Germline lookup yields CDR1 MDHEN and CDR2 SYDVKM. J gave up 6 bases and V 7 bases, and 9 bases lay outside the gene matches. This CDR3 comprises 13 residues. The CDR3 spells CASIRDSSVEQYF. CDR3 DNA sequence: TGTGCCAGCATCCGGGACAGTAGCGTCGAGCAGTACTTC.

The gene calls are TRBV29-1 and TRBJ2-1; a weak D match, TRBD2 (6 bases). Germline-derived CDR1 and CDR2 are SQVTM and ANQGSEA. CDR3 length: 13 amino acids. The V gene lost 0 bases and the J gene lost 7 bases, with 10 bases spanning the gap. CDR3 nucleotides: TGCAGCGTTGAAGATTGGAGGGCGAATGAGCAGTTCTTC. Encoded protein: CSVEDWRANEQFF.

The chain uses TRBV9 and TRBJ2-1; 9 bases fit TRBD2. This CDR3 is 14 amino acids long. Trimming took 3 bases from V and 8 from J; bases not matched to a gene: 6. Germline V lookup: CDR1 SGDLS, CDR2 YYNGEE. The CDR3 reads CASSGIAGVDEQFF. The CDR3 nucleotides are TGTGCCAGCAGCGGGATAGCGGGAGTGGATGAGCAGTTCTTC.

J is TRBJ2-5 and V is TRBV4-1, with a weak D call TRBD1 (7 bases). CDR1 and CDR2 (germline): MGHRA, YSYEKL. The CDR3 extends over 15 amino acids. The V and J ends lost 3 bases and 0 bases respectively, with 11 bases between them. This CDR3 is CASSHPGGNQETQYF. The CDR3 DNA reads as TGCGCCAGCAGCCACCCAGGGGGGAACCAAGAGACCCAGTACTTC.

V usage is TRBV6-4 and J usage is TRBJ1-1; weak D call: TRBD1 (6 bases). Trimming stripped 6 bases from V and 0 bases from J, with 14 bases between. The germline gives CDR1 MRHNA, CDR2 SNTAGT. The CDR3 length is 15 residues. The CDR3 region has the DNA TGTGCCAGCAGGAAAGAACAGGGTCTGAACACTGAAGCTTTCTTT. It codes for CASRKEQGLNTEAFF.

This clone was observed a single time. The chain combines TRBV18 with TRBJ1-5; no reliable D call. The ends were cut back, 6 bases at V and 0 bases at J, with 15 bases in the middle. The CDR3 runs 16 residues. Germline V gene lookup returns CDR1 KGHSH and CDR2 LQKENI. CDR3 loop: CASSRNGLNSNQPQHF. In DNA form, the CDR3 reads TGTGCCAGCTCTAGAAATGGGCTGAATAGCAATCAGCCCCAGCATTTT.

The rearrangement joins TRBV7-3 to TRBJ2-3, with 10 bases identical to TRBD2. V gave up 5 bases and J gave up 1 base; unmatched junction bases: 15. CDR1 and CDR2 from the germline V gene are SGHTA and FQGTGA. The CDR3 spans 19 residues. The CDR3 loop is CASSTYGASGGRGTDTQYF. The CDR3 region has the DNA TGTGCCAGCAGCACCTACGGGGCTAGCGGGGGTCGGGGCACAGATACGCAGTATTTT.

V usage is TRBV15 and J usage is TRBJ2-5, with 11 bases fitting TRBD2. TRBJ2-7 matches the DNA end more closely, so the J call is doubtful. Germline CDR1 LNHNV, CDR2 YYDKDF (reference sequence). This CDR3 is 17 amino acids long. DNA for the CDR3: TGTGCCACCAGCAGAGAACTAGCGGGGGTGGTCTCCTACGAGCAGTACTTC. Protein product: CATSRELAGVVSYEQYF.

The rearrangement joins TRBV6-6 to TRBJ2-7; a weak D match, TRBD2 (6 bases). The V gene's germline CDR1 is MNHNY and CDR2 SVGAGI (reference sequence). V lost 2 bases and J 9 bases, leaving 8 bases between the germline ends. The CDR3 length is 11 residues. In DNA, the CDR3 is TGTGCCAGCAGTTACAGGGACTTGCAGTACTTC. This codes for CASSYRDLQYF.